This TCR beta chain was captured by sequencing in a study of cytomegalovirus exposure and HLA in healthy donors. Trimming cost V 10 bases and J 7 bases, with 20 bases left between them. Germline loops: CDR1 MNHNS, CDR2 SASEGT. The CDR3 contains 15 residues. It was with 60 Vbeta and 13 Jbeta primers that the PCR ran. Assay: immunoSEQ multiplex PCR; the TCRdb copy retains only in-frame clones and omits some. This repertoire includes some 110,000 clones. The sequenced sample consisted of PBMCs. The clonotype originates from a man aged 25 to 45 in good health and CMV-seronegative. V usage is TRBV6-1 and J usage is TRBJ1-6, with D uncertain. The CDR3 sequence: CANSRDRSVNSPLHF. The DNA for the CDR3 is TGTGCCAACTCGAGGGATCGGAGTGTAAATTCACCCCTCCACTTT.